What follows is one T cell receptor beta chain and its context. These data originate in a study of shared clonotypes between healthy human individuals. The repertoire was sequenced with immunoSEQ multiplex PCR; TCRdb's copy has only in-frame clones and lacks some. The sample records more than 450,000 clones, approximately 85% being singletons. Germline CDR1 and CDR2: LNHDA and SQIVND (reference sequence). Trimming at V came to 5 bases and at J to 2 bases, leaving 6 bases not matched to a gene. The CDR3 runs to 15 residues. Material: PBMCs. The chain recombines TRBV19 with TRBJ2-5, with 9 bases fitting TRBD2. The origin of this receptor is a woman aged 40 to 55 in good health. Some clones in this sample may be carry-over from other donors' samples. CDR3: CASSRLAGSQETQYF. In nucleotides, the CDR3 is TGTGCCAGTAGTCGTCTAGCGGGATCACAAGAGACCCAGTACTTC.